Listed below are T cell receptor beta chains from one sample, sequenced in a study of T cell responses to AZD1222 COVID-19 vaccine. The method was immunoSEQ multiplex PCR; TCRdb's version includes in-frame clones alone and lacks a portion of them. The data contain 75,000 to 100,000 clones, under 90% of them seen just once; the ten biggest clones take up about a quarter. The specimen was peripheral blood, collected on day 0 of AZD1222 vaccination. The receptors stem from an adult in good health. The CDR3 runs from the conserved cysteine through the conserved F or W. A D gene is named only where the DNA matches it firmly. Clone size is not always given. Where it is, it says once, few, many or a class for expanded clones.

CDR3 DNA,CDR3 protein,CDR3 length,J gene,D gene,V gene,clone size
TGCAGCGCATCGGACGGCCCCAGCGGCTACACCTTC,CSASDGPSGYTF,12,TRBJ1-2,.,TRBV29-1,.
TGTGCCAGCAGGGCAGCGGGAGGGCCTTCGGTTGTTGGCACAGATACGCAGTATTTT,CASRAAGGPSVVGTDTQYF,19,TRBJ2-3,TRBD2,TRBV7-3,.
TGCGCCAGCAGCCTTGGACAGGGATTAGGTCCCGGCACTGAAGCTTTCTTT,CASSLGQGLGPGTEAFF,17,TRBJ1-1,TRBD1,TRBV4-3,.
TGTGCCAGCAGCTCAGGGTTCGCGTCGGGCCCCTCATACAATGAGCAGTTCTTC,CASSSGFASGPSYNEQFF,18,TRBJ2-1,.,TRBV9,.
TGTGCCAGCAGCTTAGGGGACTCCTCGAGCGAGCAGTACTTC,CASSLGDSSSEQYF,14,TRBJ2-7,.,TRBV7-9,.
TGCAGCGTCCACGGGACTAGCGGGACCGAGCAGTACTTC,CSVHGTSGTEQYF,13,TRBJ2-7,TRBD2,TRBV29-1,.
TGCGCCAGCAGCCAAGCCGCCTCTAGCGACGAGCAGTACTTC,CASSQAASSDEQYF,14,TRBJ2-7,.,TRBV4-3,.
TGCAGCGTCGGTCAGGGGGGAGATCAGCCCCAGCATTTT,CSVGQGGDQPQHF,13,TRBJ1-5,TRBD1,TRBV29-1,.
TGCGCCAGCAGCTTCGCAGGGACTAATGAAAAACTGTTTTTT,CASSFAGTNEKLFF,14,TRBJ1-4,.,TRBV5-1,.
TGTGCCTGGAGTGACCCGGGACTAGCGGCTAGCACAGATACGCAGTATTTT,CAWSDPGLAASTDTQYF,17,TRBJ2-3,TRBD2,TRBV30,.
TGTGCCAGCAGTTACCTTCGGGGGGCTCGGGAGCAGTACTTC,CASSYLRGAREQYF,14,TRBJ2-7,.,TRBV6-5,.
TGTGCCATCAGACCGGATGGAGTGGGCAATCAGCCCCAGCATTTT,CAIRPDGVGNQPQHF,15,TRBJ1-5,.,TRBV10-3,.
TGTGCCTGGAGTCAACGGGAGGGGAATACGCAGTATTTT,CAWSQREGNTQYF,13,TRBJ2-3,TRBD2,TRBV30,.
TGTGCCAGCAGTGAAGCTCGGGGGGACCCTTTGAATGAGCAGTTCTTC,CASSEARGDPLNEQFF,16,TRBJ2-1,TRBD2,TRBV6-1,.
TGTGCCAGCAGAATCCAGGACAGGGGTCCGGCAGATACGCAGTATTTT,CASRIQDRGPADTQYF,16,TRBJ2-3,TRBD1,TRBV28,.
TGCGCCAGCAGCTTCCCGGGGGTCCCCTACGAGCAGTACTTC,CASSFPGVPYEQYF,14,TRBJ2-7,.,TRBV5-1,.
TGTGCCAGCAGTACCGGGACTAGCGGATACAATGAGCAGTTCTTC,CASSTGTSGYNEQFF,15,TRBJ2-1,TRBD2,TRBV6-2/TRBV6-3,once
TGTGCCAGCAGTGTCCAGAGGGGCGGGACTGAAGCTTTCTTT,CASSVQRGGTEAFF,14,TRBJ1-1,.,TRBV28,once
TGTGCCAGTAGTTCCTGGGGGACGAGCGAGACTGAAGCTTTCTTT,CASSSWGTSETEAFF,15,TRBJ1-1,.,TRBV19,.
TGTGCCAGCAGTGTACAGGGGTGGAACGGGGAGCTGTTTTTT,CASSVQGWNGELFF,14,TRBJ2-2,TRBD1,TRBV6-4,.
TGTGCCAGTAGTATTCGGCGGGTATATAGCAATCAGCCCCAGCATTTT,CASSIRRVYSNQPQHF,16,TRBJ1-5,.,TRBV19,.
TGTGCCAGCAGCTCAGCGGCCAGAAACATTCAGTACTTC,CASSSAARNIQYF,13,TRBJ2-4,.,TRBV7-2,once
TGTGCCAGCAGCCTCGGGACTGCCTGGGAGCAGTACTTC,CASSLGTAWEQYF,13,TRBJ2-7,.,TRBV14,.
TGTGCCAGCAGCTTAGCGCAGGGGGGATACAATGAGCAGTTCTTC,CASSLAQGGYNEQFF,15,TRBJ2-1,.,TRBV7-2,.
TGTGCCAGTAGTAGCGGCTACGAGCAGTACTTC,CASSSGYEQYF,11,TRBJ2-7,.,TRBV19,.
TGTGCCAGCAGTTCCCACTGGCGGTCAACTAATGAAAAACTGTTTTTT,CASSSHWRSTNEKLFF,16,TRBJ1-4,.,TRBV25-1,.
TGTGCCAGTAGTGAGCGAGTAATCACAGATACGCAGTATTTT,CASSERVITDTQYF,14,TRBJ2-3,.,TRBV19,.
TGTGCCAGCAGTTTATGGGGGGGGCTTGGGCAGGGAGTCCAAAACTATGGCTACACCTTC,CASSLWGGLGQGVQNYGYTF,20,TRBJ1-2,.,TRBV28,.
TGTGCCTGGACCCCCGTCAACACCATATATTTT,CAWTPVNTIYF,11,TRBJ1-3,.,TRBV30,.
TGTGCCGCCCAGGGTTCTTGGGGTGATGAAAAACTGTTTTTT,CAAQGSWGDEKLFF,14,TRBJ1-4,.,TRBV28,.
TGCGCCAGCAGCGCGAATAGCCGACGCTCCTACAATGAGCAGTTCTTC,CASSANSRRSYNEQFF,16,TRBJ2-1,.,TRBV5-1,.
TGTGCCAGCAGCGGGAGCGGTAACACCGGGGAGCTGTTTTTT,CASSGSGNTGELFF,14,TRBJ2-2,.,TRBV7-2,once
TGTGCCAGCAGTTTCGACGGTCGACAGCCCCAGCATTTT,CASSFDGRQPQHF,13,TRBJ1-5,.,TRBV12-3/TRBV12-4,.
TGTGCCTGGAGTCTGGGGACAGCCACAGATACGCAGTATTTT,CAWSLGTATDTQYF,14,TRBJ2-3,TRBD1,TRBV30,.
TGTGCCAGTAATCCGACAGGGATCCGCGGGATGAATGAGCAGTTCTTC,CASNPTGIRGMNEQFF,16,TRBJ2-1,.,TRBV19,.
TGTGCCAGCAGTTACGGTCAAAATTCACCCCTCCACTTT,CASSYGQNSPLHF,13,TRBJ1-6,.,TRBV6-6,.
TGCAGCGTTGGAAGGTCCCCGAACACTGAAGCTTTCTTT,CSVGRSPNTEAFF,13,TRBJ1-1,.,TRBV29-1,.
TGTGCCAGCAGTTACCTGGGACTAGATACCTACGAGCAGTACTTC,CASSYLGLDTYEQYF,15,TRBJ2-7,TRBD2,TRBV6-5,.
TGTGCCAGCAGCGTAGCGAACACCGGCCTGAATGGCTACACCTTC,CASSVANTGLNGYTF,15,TRBJ1-2,.,TRBV9,.
TGTGCCAGCAGCCCGACGGGGTCAGTCCGTTATGGCTACACCTTC,CASSPTGSVRYGYTF,15,TRBJ1-2,.,TRBV7-2,.
TGTGCCAGTATTCCCAACAGGGGACCCAACTATGGCTACACCTTC,CASIPNRGPNYGYTF,15,TRBJ1-2,TRBD1,TRBV19,.
TGTGCCAGCAGAGGGACAGGGATGGATACGCAGTATTTT,CASRGTGMDTQYF,13,TRBJ2-3,TRBD1,TRBV6-5,.
TGTGCCAGCAGTACGACAGGGTTAACCTACGAGCAGTACTTC,CASSTTGLTYEQYF,14,TRBJ2-7,TRBD1,TRBV28,.
TGTGCCAGCAGTGAAGGCGGGCAGATTGAAGCTTTCTTT,CASSEGGQIEAFF,13,TRBJ1-1,.,TRBV2,.
TGTGCCAGCAGTCTGAGCCGGAGTAAACCCCAGCATTTT,CASSLSRSKPQHF,13,TRBJ1-5,.,TRBV28,.
TGTGCCAGCAGCCGAGGGCCCACCAGGCAGTTCTTC,CASSRGPTRQFF,12,TRBJ2-1,.,TRBV3-1/TRBV3-2,.
TGTGCCAGCAGCGTGGGTGGGGACGAGACCCAGTACTTC,CASSVGGDETQYF,13,TRBJ2-5,.,TRBV9,.
TGTGCCAGCAGTTTATGGAGACAGGGGGCATATGGCTACACCTTC,CASSLWRQGAYGYTF,15,TRBJ1-2,TRBD1,TRBV28,.
TGTGCCGCTAGGGCGGGGCTGGGTACTGAAGCTTTCTTT,CAARAGLGTEAFF,13,TRBJ1-1,.,TRBV24-1,.